Detailed here is one TCR beta chain. The antigen it recognizes is unknown. Base qualities are not at hand, and no much larger clone is one base apart. The sample is drawn from a study of blood T cell repertoires in COVID-19 (dated by TCRdb to 2020 to 2022). Context from the whole study: The collaborator samples originated in the United States, Italy and Spain and spanned the acute and convalescent phases of COVID-19. The samples were drawn from two sources: the first 160 participants of the ongoing ImmuneRACE study, and 950 to 1,500 subjects contributed by 6 global collaborators. Where available, HLA class I and class II types were obtained from metadata supplied by the sample provider rather than from assay-based typing. Nearly every sample came with metadata listing a de-identified subject ID, COVID-19 status, age in years and sex. The prospective study material was composed of cDNA or gDNA derived from T cells, B-cell-depleted T cells, or PBMCs. The repertoires were released in a freely available public database intended as a resource for research on the immune response to SARS-CoV-2. Subjects who had been exposed to COVID-19, were actively infected with it, or had recovered from it provided the deeply sampled blood TCRbeta repertoires that made up the dataset.

V is cut by 3 bases and J by 7 bases, and the space between the germline ends is 10 bases. Taken from cysteine to phenylalanine, the CDR3 has 13 residues. CDR3 DNA only is kept here, 39 bases in frame from base 1. Per the germline V gene, SGHVS is the CDR1 and FQNEAQ is the CDR2. The immunoSEQ Assay, a bias-controlled multiplex PCR, was used to amplify TCRbeta CDR3 regions from genomic DNA. In the paper's pipeline: Within the assay, amplification of reference gene primers was used to estimate how many nucleated cells each sample contained. To quantify the absolute abundance of each unique TCRbeta CDR3 rearrangement, sequence reads were collapsed and filtered. Productive Simpson clonality was computed per sample as the square root of Simpson's diversity index over productive rearrangements. TCRdb provides this immuneACCESS table in a form limited to in-frame rearrangements. Some clones are lacking; in checked studies, under half of them reflect an unresolved V gene, and why the rest are absent is not known. V and J calls plus clone size are reproduced from that table; the DNA served to infer D and trimming. In this sample the table shows about 290,000 clones, 89% of which occur a single time. The ten biggest clones cover 1.5% to 2% of the sample.

Results the study describes overall, beyond this receptor: How much clinical and demographic metadata was included differed by source and by participant, and the metadata was provided uncurated.

Participants in the prospective study were aged roughly 18 to 100 years, lived in 20 to 30 United States geographic areas, and enrolled through a virtual design. Cohort assignment in the prospective study relied on participant-reported clinical history from a screening survey and a study questionnaire. Recovered participants in ImmuneRACE Cohort 3 were defined by two consecutive negative NP/OP PCR tests, clearance by a healthcare professional, or resolution of symptoms. In the prospective study, whole blood, serum and a nasopharyngeal or oropharyngeal swab were collected from each participant by mobile phlebotomists. Additional blood draws and questionnaires over an approximately two-month period could optionally be provided by prospective study participants. Blood samples from the prospective study were shipped frozen or at room temperature prior to DNA extraction.

The rearrangement joined TRBV7-8 to TRBJ1-5; possibly the D gene is TRBD1, per 5 matching bases. The source of this sequence is a woman aged 40 to 50 who had recovered from COVID-19. Sequencing used PBMCs or T cells enriched from blood (not recorded which). The nucleotide sequence reads as follows: TGTGCCAGCAGCTTCGGGGGGAACCAGCCCCAGCATTTT. Its amino acids are CASSFGGNQPQHF.